The clone carrying this T cell receptor beta chain was recorded many times. From germline, CDR1 is SGHRS and CDR2 YFSETQ. Trimming cost V 4 bases and J 14 bases, with 10 bases left between them. The CDR3 spans 11 residues. cDNA synthesis used a TRAV/TRBV-specific primer set for both chains. Amplification, which lasted around 20 PCR cycles, used a constant-region primer and V-primer adapter to amplify TCRs. TCRdb fed the reads into MiXCR, producing one record per CDR3 protein. The sample lists 55,000 to 80,000 distinct CDR3 sequences, around a quarter occurring once. This sample stems from a study of low-dose radiotherapy and immunotherapy resistance in tumors. Indicated time point: before trial treatment. Every donor's regimen consisted of nivolumab, ipilimumab, aspirin, low-dose cyclophosphamide and low-dose radiotherapy.

This chain uses TRBV5-1 with TRBJ1-6; no reliable D call. This TCR was sampled from a male donor with rectosigmoid adenocarcinoma. Source: PBMCs, taken before treatment. CDR3 DNA: TGCGCCAGCAGCGCCGGCACAACCCTCCACTTT. Its protein product is CASSAGTTLHF.